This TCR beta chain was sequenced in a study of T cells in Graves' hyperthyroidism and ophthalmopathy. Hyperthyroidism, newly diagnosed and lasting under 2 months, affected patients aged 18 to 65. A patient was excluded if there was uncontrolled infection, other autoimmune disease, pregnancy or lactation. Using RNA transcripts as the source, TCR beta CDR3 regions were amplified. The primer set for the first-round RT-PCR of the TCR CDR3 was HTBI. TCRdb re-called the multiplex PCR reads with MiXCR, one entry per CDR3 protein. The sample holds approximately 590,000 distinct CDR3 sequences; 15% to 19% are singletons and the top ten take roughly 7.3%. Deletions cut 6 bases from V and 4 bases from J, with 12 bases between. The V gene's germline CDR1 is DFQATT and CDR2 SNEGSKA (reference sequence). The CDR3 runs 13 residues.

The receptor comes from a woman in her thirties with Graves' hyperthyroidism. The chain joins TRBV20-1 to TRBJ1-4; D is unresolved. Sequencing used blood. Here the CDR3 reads CSAGDGINEKLFF. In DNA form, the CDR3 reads TGCAGTGCCGGAGACGGGATTAATGAAAAACTGTTTTTT.